This T cell receptor beta chain was obtained from a study of cytomegalovirus exposure and HLA in healthy donors. Researchers ran the PCR with 60 Vbeta and 13 Jbeta primers. Authors' methods: A follow-up analysis tallied 86 million or so unique TCR beta chains, some 11 million shared. The repertoire was sequenced with immunoSEQ multiplex PCR; TCRdb's copy has only in-frame clones and lacks some. V, J and clone size are those of that table, while D and trimming were read from the DNA. The sample features some 150,000 clones, with approximately 0.8% in its top ten. As concerns this clone: What it binds is not known. The same CDR3 is also encoded by other DNA sequences in this sample.

General study findings and limits: Several top significant clusters appeared, in a later analysis, to be linked to common viral pathogens. Sequencing had likely introduced a cluster of highly shared sequence variants as an artifact.

The ends lost 3 bases at V and 4 bases at J; junction bases unmatched: 1. Germline V gene sequence: CDR1 MNHEY, CDR2 SVGAGI. The CDR3 spans 13 residues. This receptor was identified in a woman aged 18-29 years in good health and CMV-seropositive. The V gene is TRBV6-5, the J gene TRBJ1-2; 8 bases are shared with TRBD1. Sequenced material: PBMCs. CDR3 loop: CASSYTGGYGYTF. DNA for the CDR3: TGTGCCAGCAGTTATACAGGGGGCTATGGCTACACCTTC.